Below, one T cell receptor (beta chain) is given with its context. Replicate sorted-subset PCRs were loaded with roughly 190 ng DNA, approximately 31,000 T cell genomes. Assay: immunoSEQ multiplex PCR; the TCRdb copy retains only in-frame clones and omits some. The sample records 950,000 to 1,300,000 clones, about 80% being singletons. From germline, CDR1 is MNHEY and CDR2 SMNVEV (reference sequence). Between the trimmed V and J ends, which lost 6 bases and 5 bases, there was a span of 17 bases. This CDR3 has 14 residues. The record originates from a study of shared clonotypes between healthy human individuals.

Source material: memory CD4+ T cells sorted from blood. Subset here: CD45RA-negative fraction. This TCR came from a man aged 18 to 29 in good health. The chain uses TRBV27 and TRBJ2-7; tentative D call: TRBD1 (7 bases). DNA for the CDR3: TGTGCCAGCAGGCGCCGTGGAGGGGGCCACGAGCAGTACTTC. Amino acids: CASRRRGGGHEQYF.